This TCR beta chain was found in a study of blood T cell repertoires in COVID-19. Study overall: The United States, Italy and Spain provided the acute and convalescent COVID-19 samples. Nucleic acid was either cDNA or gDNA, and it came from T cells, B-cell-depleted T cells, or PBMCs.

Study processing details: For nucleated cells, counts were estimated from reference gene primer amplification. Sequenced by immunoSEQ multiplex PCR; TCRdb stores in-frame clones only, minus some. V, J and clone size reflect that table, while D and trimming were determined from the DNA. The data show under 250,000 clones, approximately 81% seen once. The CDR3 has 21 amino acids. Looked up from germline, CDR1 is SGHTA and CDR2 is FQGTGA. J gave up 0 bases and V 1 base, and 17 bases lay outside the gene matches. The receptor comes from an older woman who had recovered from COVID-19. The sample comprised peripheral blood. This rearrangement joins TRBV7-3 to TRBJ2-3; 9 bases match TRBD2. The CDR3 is CASSLRAAGGSILSSTDTQYF. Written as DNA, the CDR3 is TGTGCCAGCAGCTTAAGGGCAGCGGGGGGTTCGATACTGAGTAGCACAGATACGCAGTATTTT.